Listed below are T cell receptor beta chains from one sample, sequenced in a study of graft-versus-host responses after intestinal transplantation. Sequencing was performed with immunoSEQ multiplex PCR; in TCRdb, only in-frame clones are kept and a portion is missing. The sample consists of fewer than 95,000 clones, just under 95% of them appearing once. Which antigens these TCRs recognize remains unknown. The sample in question was unstimulated CD8+ T cells sorted from spleen or lymph node cells, obtained before transplant. The receptors were sampled from a human donor who was the organ donor for an intestinal transplant. Both conserved end residues are part of each CDR3. D genes are given only for firm matches. The size of a clone is reported for some rows only, either as once, few or many, or as a class for expanded clones.

clone_size	cdr3_length	d_call	j_call	v_call	cdr3_aa	cdr3_nt
-	15	-	TRBJ1-6	TRBV4-2	CASSQEGGSNSPLHF	TGTGCCAGCAGCCAAGAAGGGGGATCGAATTCACCCCTCCACTTT
-	12	-	TRBJ1-5	TRBV7-9	CASSLDSQPQHF	TGTGCCAGCAGCTTAGATAGTCAGCCCCAGCATTTT
-	14	-	TRBJ2-1	TRBV7-9	CASSGWLASNEQFF	TGTGCCAGCAGCGGATGGCTAGCCAGCAATGAGCAGTTCTTC
-	14	TRBD2	TRBJ2-1	TRBV5-1	CASSLEAGVNEQFF	TGCGCCAGCAGCTTGGAGGCGGGGGTCAATGAGCAGTTCTTC
-	14	-	TRBJ1-1	TRBV13	CASSSHRKNTEAFF	TGTGCCAGCAGCTCCCACAGGAAGAACACTGAAGCTTTCTTT
-	16	-	TRBJ1-5	TRBV4-1	CASSQDLMEVYQPQHF	TGCGCCAGCAGCCAAGATCTCATGGAGGTTTATCAGCCCCAGCATTTT
medium-sized	12	-	TRBJ1-3	TRBV19	CASITARNTIYF	TGTGCCAGTATCACGGCGAGGAACACCATATATTTT
-	14	TRBD1	TRBJ1-2	TRBV23-1	CASSQRTGTYGYTF	TGCGCCAGCAGTCAAAGGACAGGGACCTATGGCTACACCTTC
-	13	TRBD1	TRBJ2-7	TRBV9	CASSPGQAYEQYF	TGTGCCAGCAGCCCGGGACAGGCCTACGAGCAGTACTTC
-	17	-	TRBJ2-5	TRBV12-5	CASGFGSNRFEEETQYF	TGTGCTAGTGGTTTTGGCTCTAACCGGTTCGAGGAGGAGACCCAGTACTTC
-	16	-	TRBJ2-5	TRBV4-2	CASSQVLLDKQETQYF	TGTGCCAGCAGCCAAGTTTTATTGGACAAGCAAGAGACCCAGTACTTC
-	13	-	TRBJ2-3	TRBV9	CASSVREDHTQYF	TGTGCCAGCAGCGTCCGCGAGGATCATACGCAGTATTTT
-	15	TRBD1	TRBJ2-1	TRBV9	CASSIGTGGINEQFF	TGTGCCAGCAGCATCGGGACAGGGGGTATCAATGAGCAGTTCTTC
-	11	-	TRBJ2-1	TRBV20-1	CSAAGTNEQFF	TGCAGTGCGGCAGGGACAAATGAGCAGTTCTTC
-	14	TRBD1	TRBJ1-5	TRBV4-1	CASSPNRGNQPQHF	TGCGCCAGCAGCCCCAACAGGGGGAATCAGCCCCAGCATTTT
-	19	TRBD2	TRBJ2-3	TRBV4-2	CASSQHLRGLAGSTDTQYF	TGTGCCAGCAGCCAACACCTTCGGGGACTAGCGGGGAGCACAGATACGCAGTATTTT
-	12	-	TRBJ1-2	TRBV19	CASREGLHGYTF	TGTGCCAGTAGGGAGGGGTTGCATGGCTACACCTTC
-	12	-	TRBJ2-7	TRBV29-1	CSVDRGSYEQYF	TGCAGCGTTGATAGGGGGTCGTACGAGCAGTACTTC
-	14	-	TRBJ2-7	TRBV19	CASSIMESSYEQYF	TGTGCCAGTAGTATCATGGAGAGCTCCTACGAGCAGTACTTC
-	12	-	TRBJ1-1	TRBV7-9	CASSSRARGAFF	TGTGCCAGCAGCTCCAGGGCTCGAGGTGCTTTCTTT